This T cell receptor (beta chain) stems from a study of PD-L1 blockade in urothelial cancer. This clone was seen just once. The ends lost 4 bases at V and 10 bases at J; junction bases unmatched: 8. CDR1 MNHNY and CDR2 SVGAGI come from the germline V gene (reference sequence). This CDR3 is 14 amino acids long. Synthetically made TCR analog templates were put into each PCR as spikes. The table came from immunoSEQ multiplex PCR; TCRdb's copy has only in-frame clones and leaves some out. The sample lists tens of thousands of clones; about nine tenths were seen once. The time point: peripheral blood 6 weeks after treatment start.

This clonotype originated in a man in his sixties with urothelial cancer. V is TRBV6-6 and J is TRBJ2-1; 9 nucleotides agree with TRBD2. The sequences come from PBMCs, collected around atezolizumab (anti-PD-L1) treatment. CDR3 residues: CASSWTSAGKEQFF. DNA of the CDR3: TGTGCCAGCAGTTGGACTAGCGCCGGCAAGGAGCAGTTCTTC.